The sequence of this T cell receptor (beta chain) was determined in a study of cytomegalovirus exposure and HLA in healthy donors. About this clone itself: The antigen remains undetermined.

Study findings and constraints: The authors listed some 150 TCR beta chains as cytomegalovirus-associated. Most sequenced TCRs were rare (though some public TCRs occurred in many donors).

The protocol was immunoSEQ multiplex PCR, while the TCRdb copy is restricted to in-frame clones and leaves out a portion. The sample lists about 130,000 clones, over 90% occurring once. The clonotype was recovered from a woman between 18 and 30 years old in good health and CMV-seronegative. Sequences were obtained from PBMCs.

The CDR3 region is CAWRGGLEAAEQFF. The CDR3 nucleotides read TGTGCCTGGAGGGGGGGACTAGAGGCGGCTGAGCAGTTCTTC. This chain connects TRBV30 to TRBJ2-1; 8 bases fit TRBD2. This CDR3 contains 14 residues. V shed 3 bases, J shed 9 bases, and the junction held 10 bases outside the gene matches. Germline assignment: CDR1 GTSNPN and CDR2 SVGIG (reference sequence).